Below are 24 T cell receptor beta chains sequenced from a single sample in a study of control samples from healthy donors and cancer patients. Clones were read by immunoSEQ multiplex PCR, and TCRdb kept only the in-frame ones, dropping some. The sample lists around 140,000 clones; 90% were seen once. Material for sequencing was blood. The receptors derive from a man in his forties in good health.

The chain has TRBV6-6 and TRBJ2-5, with 7 bases fitting TRBD2. This CDR3 comprises 14 residues. V dropped 7 bases and J dropped 5; count of bases not matched to a gene: 10. Germline CDR1 MNHNY, CDR2 SVGAGI (reference sequence). The CDR3 here is CASTDSGGRETQYF. CDR3 nucleotides: TGTGCCAGCACTGATTCGGGGGGTCGGGAGACCCAGTACTTC.

J is TRBJ2-3 and V is TRBV24-1; tentative D call: TRBD1 (5 bases). CDR1 and CDR2 (germline): KGHDR, SFDVKD. The CDR3 spans 13 residues. V lost 7 bases and J lost 4, with 11 bases in between. The CDR3 loop is CATSPSRADTQYF. The DNA of the CDR3 is TGTGCCACCAGCCCCTCCAGGGCAGATACGCAGTATTTT.

Concerning this clone: The junction does not match germline at one end; this may be a read error. The chain recombines TRBV3-1 (or the pseudogene TRBV3-2) with TRBJ1-1; D is possibly TRBD1 (5 bases). The CDR3 contains 19 residues. The germline gives CDR1 LGHDT, CDR2 YNNKEL (reference sequence). The DNA of the CDR3 is TGTGCCAGCAACCAAGACCCCCGGGCAGGGCACTCCCCAGGGACTGAAGCTTTCTTT. Its protein is CASNQDPRAGHSPGTEAFF.

The chain carries TRBV7-8 and TRBJ1-1; 9 bases map to TRBD1. Germline V lookup: CDR1 SGHVS, CDR2 FQNEAQ. The CDR3 sequence is 16 residues long. J lost 1 base, V lost 2 bases, and 5 bases had no gene match. In DNA, the CDR3 is TGTGCCAGCAGCTTACGGAGGGGACAGGGGAACACTGAAGCTTTCTTT. This sequence encodes CASSLRRGQGNTEAFF.

The V and J genes are TRBV7-8 and TRBJ1-1; no clear D. V was clipped by 2 bases and J by 7 bases, with 11 bases between them. Germline assignment: CDR1 SGHVS and CDR2 FQNEAQ. CDR3 length equals 13 residues. CDR3 sequence (DNA): TGTGCCAGCAGCTTACAACAGACCCTTGAAGCTTTCTTT. It encodes CASSLQQTLEAFF.

This clone came up once. V usage is TRBV5-1 and J usage is TRBJ2-7; D ambiguous. CDR1 and CDR2 (germline): SGHRS, YFSETQ. The CDR3 contains 13 residues. Between the trimmed V and J ends, which lost 1 base and 7 bases, there was a span of 12 bases. The chain's CDR3 is CASSLRATWEQYF. CDR3 bases: TGCGCCAGCAGCTTGCGGGCGACCTGGGAGCAGTACTTC.

V usage is TRBV5-1 and J usage is TRBJ1-1, with 7 bases identical to TRBD1. J lost 3 bases, V lost 2 bases, and 7 bases had no gene match. There are 15 residues in the CDR3. From germline, CDR1 is SGHRS and CDR2 YFSETQ. The CDR3 DNA is TGCGCCAGCAGCTTCCAGGGGGGAAGTCACACTGAAGCTTTCTTT. Protein: CASSFQGGSHTEAFF.

The chain recombines TRBV6-4 with TRBJ2-1; 11 bases align to TRBD2. With 6 bases clipped from V and 10 bases from J, the junction kept 11 bases outside the gene matches. The germline gives CDR1 MRHNA, CDR2 SNTAGT. The CDR3 is 15 residues long. As DNA, the CDR3 is TGTGCCAGCAGCAGGGGTCTAGCGGGGGGAGAGGAGCAGTTCTTC. This translates into CASSRGLAGGEEQFF.

This clone has only a few counts. This chain's CDR3 is CASSGPRDYRETQYF. CDR3 in DNA: TGCGCCAGCAGCGGCCCCCGGGACTACCGGGAGACCCAGTACTTC. The chain carries TRBV5-1 and TRBJ2-5, with TRBD2 matching over 7 bases. V dropped 4 bases and J dropped 5; count of bases not matched to a gene: 11. The germline V gene has CDR1 SGHRS and CDR2 YFSETQ. The CDR3 is made up of 15 amino acids.

The J gene is TRBJ1-4, the V gene TRBV5-4; no clear D. The CDR3 has 15 residues. With 5 bases removed from V and 3 bases from J, the gap between germline ends came to 14 bases. Germline CDR1 SGHNT, CDR2 YYREEE (reference sequence). The CDR3 DNA reads as TGTGCCAGCAGGTCGAGCCCGGCGGCTAATGAAAAACTGTTTTTT. Amino acid sequence: CASRSSPAANEKLFF.

The chain carries TRBV5-4 and TRBJ2-7; TRBD2 matches 8 bases. The V gene's germline CDR1 is SGHNT and CDR2 YYREEE (reference sequence). V shed 4 bases, J shed 6 bases, and the junction held 9 bases outside the gene matches. The CDR3 runs to 14 residues. The CDR3 coding sequence is TGTGCCAGCAGCCCCGGGACTAGACCCGGCGAGCAGTACTTC. Translating it yields CASSPGTRPGEQYF.

This clone was picked up one time. The chain carries TRBV3-1 (or the pseudogene TRBV3-2) and TRBJ2-3; 7 nucleotides line up with TRBD2. The ends lost 4 bases at V and 5 bases at J; junction bases unmatched: 9. This CDR3 spans 15 amino acids. Germline lookup yields CDR1 LGHDT and CDR2 YNNKEL (reference sequence). The CDR3 protein is CASSRSGGWRDTQYF. The CDR3 DNA is TGTGCCAGCAGCCGTTCGGGGGGATGGCGAGATACGCAGTATTTT.

This rearrangement joins TRBV5-1 to TRBJ2-7, with 8 bases that match TRBD2. Germline V gives CDR1 SGHRS, CDR2 YFSETQ. This CDR3 spans 15 amino acids. V was pared by 0 bases and J by 5 bases, with 7 bases of the junction left unmatched. For the CDR3, the DNA is TGCGCCAGCAGCTTGGTTCCGGGGGGGGCCGACGAGCAGTACTTC. This sequence encodes CASSLVPGGADEQYF.

This clone was found once. This sequence joins TRBV30 and TRBJ1-1, with a weak D call TRBD1 (5 bases). The CDR3 totals 13 residues. Germline CDR1 is GTSNPN and CDR2 is SVGIG (reference sequence). Trimming took off 7 bases at V and 7 bases at J, with 19 bases between the two ends. CDR3: CALRQGRVNEAFF. In DNA form, the CDR3 reads TGTGCCTTACGCCAGGGACGAGTGAATGAAGCTTTCTTT.

The chain carries TRBV6-5 and TRBJ1-4; TRBD1 matches 7 bases. The CDR3 totals 13 residues. CDR1 and CDR2 from the germline V gene are MNHEY and SVGAGI. V lost 7 bases and J lost 6; bases outside the gene matches: 5. The CDR3 DNA is TGTGCCAGCATGGGTGGGACAGATGAAAAACTGTTTTTT. Encoded protein: CASMGGTDEKLFF.

The chain couples TRBV24-1 to TRBJ2-3, with TRBD2 matching over 10 bases. Germline CDR1 reads KGHDR; CDR2 reads SFDVKD. V was clipped by 8 bases and J by 3 bases; unmatched bases: 4. This CDR3 comprises 14 residues. CDR3 protein: CATNSGGRTDTQYF. CDR3 sequence (DNA): TGTGCCACCAATAGCGGGGGGCGAACAGATACGCAGTATTTT.

The chain couples TRBV7-8 to TRBJ1-4; D may be TRBD1 (6 bases). The length of the CDR3 is 14 residues. V was trimmed by 5 bases and J by 7 bases, leaving 14 bases between them. The V gene's germline CDR1 is SGHVS and CDR2 FQNEAQ. The CDR3 nucleotides read TGTGCCAGCAGCCCCGACAGGAGGGGTGAAAAACTGTTTTTT. Residues: CASSPDRRGEKLFF.

The chain is built from TRBV7-8 and TRBJ1-5; the D is unclear. The CDR3 is made up of 18 amino acids. Per germline, CDR1 SGHVS and CDR2 FQNEAQ. Trimming left V 2 bases short and J 0 bases short, with 17 bases between. CDR3 loop: CASSLLGPETYSNQPQHF. Here the CDR3 DNA reads TGTGCCAGCAGCTTACTCGGACCCGAAACCTATAGCAATCAGCCCCAGCATTTT.

This clone was picked up one time. The chain has TRBV9 and TRBJ2-3; 8 bases map to TRBD2. The germline V gene has CDR1 SGDLS and CDR2 YYNGEE. The ends lost 4 bases at V and 3 bases at J; junction bases unmatched: 10. This CDR3 spans 16 amino acids. The DNA for the CDR3 is TGTGCCAGCAGCCCTGGGACTAGTTCGGGGACAGATACGCAGTATTTT. It yields the protein CASSPGTSSGTDTQYF.

Note on this clone: The junction does not match germline at one end; this may be a read error. CDR3 sequence (DNA): TGTGCCAACAGCTTTGTGGTCAGGGGGCGGAGAACTAATGAAAAACTGTTTTTT. Amino acids: CANSFVVRGRRTNEKLFF. J is TRBJ1-4 and V is TRBV11-2, with 8 bases matching TRBD1. Germline V gene lookup returns CDR1 SGHAT and CDR2 FQNNGV. There are 18 residues in the CDR3.

Only one count was recorded for this clone. This chain uses TRBV4-1 with TRBJ2-1, with 16 bases identical to TRBD2. The CDR3 runs 19 residues. Germline V gene sequence: CDR1 MGHRA, CDR2 YSYEKL. J was trimmed by 5 bases and V by 3 bases; bases with no gene match: 10. The CDR3 sequence is CASSHPGLAGGPVHNEQFF. In DNA, the CDR3 is TGCGCCAGCAGCCACCCGGGACTAGCGGGGGGGCCGGTCCACAATGAGCAGTTCTTC.

The gene calls are TRBV12-3 or TRBV12-4 and TRBJ1-1; maybe TRBD1 (6 bases). The CDR3 consists of 12 residues. Trimming shortened V by 2 bases and J by 10 bases, and 11 bases separated the two germline ends. In DNA, the CDR3 is TGTGCCAGCAGTTTATTGGGACAACGAGCTTTCTTT. This translates into CASSLLGQRAFF.

This clone was seen more than once but under ten times. Other DNA sequences in this sample translate to the same CDR3. V gene TRBV2 combines with J gene TRBJ1-5, with D possibly TRBD1 on 6 matching bases. There are 12 residues in the CDR3. CDR1 is SNHLY, CDR2 FYNNEI, per germline. Trimming shortened V by 6 bases and J by 4 bases, and 7 bases separated the two germline ends. The CDR3 here is CASRDSNQPQHF. DNA of the CDR3: TGTGCCAGCAGGGACAGTAATCAGCCCCAGCATTTT.

This clone was detected only a few times. The V gene is TRBV2, the J gene TRBJ1-2; TRBD1 might be the D (5 bases). Germline CDR1 and CDR2: SNHLY and FYNNEI. CDR3 length: 15 residues. Trimming pared 2 bases from V and 7 bases from J, leaving 17 bases between. The CDR3 sequence is CASSERTLPGGGYTF. For the CDR3, the DNA is TGTGCCAGCAGTGAACGGACGCTACCGGGGGGTGGCTACACCTTC.